A single sample is the source of the 9 T cell receptor beta chains below, sequenced in a study of blood T cell repertoires in COVID-19. Using immunoSEQ multiplex PCR, the repertoire was profiled, and TCRdb retains in-frame clones only, with some absent. This sample has about 110,000 clones, with approximately 84% found just once. Sequenced material: peripheral blood. The source of these receptors is a woman aged 55-69 years with acute or convalescent COVID-19.

The chain links TRBV27 to TRBJ1-1; TRBD1 matches 7 bases. V lost 6 bases to trimming and J lost 1 base; unmatched junction nucleotides: 5. Germline CDR1 is MNHEY and CDR2 is SMNVEV (reference sequence). This CDR3 spans 14 amino acids. This CDR3 is CASRTGTANTEAFF. The CDR3 DNA is TGTGCCAGCAGAACCGGGACAGCGAACACTGAAGCTTTCTTT.

J is TRBJ2-3 and V is TRBV12-5, with a weak D call TRBD2 (6 bases). Trimming removed 3 bases from V and 6 bases from J, with 19 bases in between. The CDR3 covers 16 residues. Germline V lookup: CDR1 LGHNT, CDR2 FRNRAP. The CDR3 is CASGFGSSPLPDTQYF. The DNA for the CDR3 is TGTGCTAGTGGTTTCGGGAGTTCCCCCCTCCCGGATACGCAGTATTTT.

This chain connects TRBV21-1 to TRBJ2-1; TRBD1 is taken as the D call from the table, unchecked against the DNA. TRBV21-1 is flagged as a pseudogene. This CDR3 comprises 15 residues. The CDR3 is CASSRPGQGLNEQFF. The CDR3 DNA reads as TGTGCCAGCAGCCGTCCGGGACAGGGCCTTAATGAGCAGTTCTTC.

The rearrangement links TRBV14 to TRBJ1-2; D uncertain. V was cut by 3 bases and J by 4 bases, with 9 bases left in between. The CDR3 covers 13 residues. Germline CDR1 is SGHDN and CDR2 is FVKESK. The CDR3 coding sequence is TGTGCCAGCAGCCACGGAGCAAGCTATGGCTACACCTTC. It encodes CASSHGASYGYTF.

This clone was detected once. V usage is TRBV6-5 and J usage is TRBJ1-5, with 7 bases identical to TRBD1. Trimming took 3 bases from V and 1 from J; bases not matched to a gene: 3. Germline CDR1 is MNHEY and CDR2 is SVGAGI. This CDR3 region has 15 residues. This CDR3 is CASSYTGASNQPQHF. The DNA for the CDR3 is TGTGCCAGCAGTTATACAGGGGCAAGCAATCAGCCCCAGCATTTT.

This clone was seen a few times. The chain uses TRBV5-4 and TRBJ1-2; D is undetermined. The CDR3 is made up of 14 amino acids. V gave up 1 base and J gave up 4 bases, with 11 bases separating them. Germline V CDR1 and CDR2: SGHNT, YYREEE (reference sequence). The CDR3 loop reads CASSLSGITYGYTF. The CDR3 nucleotides are TGTGCCAGCAGCTTGTCCGGGATCACCTATGGCTACACCTTC.

The chain combines TRBV2 with TRBJ2-3, with a possible D match to TRBD1 (5 bases). Germline-derived CDR1 and CDR2 are SNHLY and FYNNEI. The V end was cut by 6 bases, the J end by 11 bases, with 18 bases between. This CDR3 contains 13 residues. For the CDR3, the DNA is TGTGCCAGCAGACCCGACAGCTCACCGGGGCAGTATTTT. Its protein is CASRPDSSPGQYF. Full variable domain (remainder filled in from reference TRBV2 and TRBJ2-3): EPEVTQTPSHQVTQMGQEVILRCVPISNHLYFYWYRQILGQKVEFLVSFYNNEISEKSEIFDDQFSVERPDGSNFTLKIRSTKLEDSAMYFCASRPDSSPGQYFGPGTRLTVL.

V gene TRBV18 combines with J gene TRBJ1-1; weak D call: TRBD1 (6 bases). Germline V gene lookup returns CDR1 KGHSH and CDR2 LQKENI. V lost 3 bases and J 10 bases, leaving 18 bases between the germline ends. This CDR3 contains 14 residues. CDR3 DNA sequence: TGTGCCAGCTCACCGGCTCAGGACAGTTTTGTAGCTTTCTTT. Its translation is CASSPAQDSFVAFF.

DNA for the CDR3: TGTGCCAGTAGTACCTGGGCCCAGGGGGCTGACACTGAAGCTTTCTTT. Translated, it gives CASSTWAQGADTEAFF. The chain is built from TRBV19 and TRBJ1-1; TRBD1 agrees at 8 bases. There are 16 residues in the CDR3. Germline V gives CDR1 LNHDA, CDR2 SQIVND (reference sequence). V trimming: 4 bases; J trimming: 3 bases; junction bases outside the gene matches: 10.